The 21 T cell receptor beta chains below were found in one sample sequenced in a study of shared clonotypes between healthy human individuals. The data were produced by immunoSEQ multiplex PCR, yet TCRdb's version contains in-frame clones alone and is incomplete. Of roughly 2,300,000 clones listed, around 92% are singletons. Sequenced: naive CD4+ T cells from PBMCs. The subset: CD45RA+ positively selected. The source is a man aged 18 to 30 in good health. Some clones in this sample may be carry-over from other donors' samples.

The chain joins TRBV7-6 to TRBJ2-5, with 7 nucleotides matching TRBD2. V gave up 2 bases and J gave up 5 bases; unmatched junction bases: 14. Germline V lookup: CDR1 SGHVS, CDR2 FNYEAQ. This CDR3 is built from 17 residues. CDR3 nucleotides: TGTGCCAGCAGCTTACCGGCGCTAGCGGCAGGTGTCGAGACCCAGTACTTC. Its protein product is CASSLPALAAGVETQYF.

A few counts support this clone. This chain joins TRBV25-1 and TRBJ1-1, with 9 bases identical to TRBD1. The CDR3 has 15 residues. With V trimmed by 4 bases and J by 11 bases, 14 bases remained unmatched. Germline CDR1 is MGHDK and CDR2 is SYGVNS. DNA of the CDR3: TGTGCCAGCAGTGGCCCGGGACAGGGAAAGGTGATGGCTTTCTTT. Translating it yields CASSGPGQGKVMAFF.

This chain uses TRBV19 with TRBJ2-2, with TRBD2 identical over 7 bases. V dropped 7 bases and J dropped 0; count of bases not matched to a gene: 5. CDR3 length: 15 amino acids. Germline loops: CDR1 LNHDA, CDR2 SQIVND (reference sequence). CDR3 residues: CASIRGGANTGELFF. CDR3 bases: TGTGCCAGTATACGGGGAGGGGCGAACACCGGGGAGCTGTTTTTT.

CDR3 amino acids: CASSPGNRQSNTGELFF. The CDR3 DNA is TGTGCCAGCAGCCCTGGGAATAGACAGAGTAACACCGGGGAGCTGTTTTTT. This sequence joins TRBV5-4 and TRBJ2-2; D perhaps matches TRBD1 (5 bases). Trimming removed 4 bases at V and 2 bases at J, with 18 bases between. The V gene's germline CDR1 is SGHNT and CDR2 YYREEE (reference sequence). This CDR3 contains 17 residues.

This chain uses TRBV7-2 with TRBJ2-3; TRBD1 matches 7 bases. This CDR3 is built from 14 residues. Germline V CDR1 and CDR2: SGHTA, FQGNSA. Trimming removed 7 bases from V and 0 bases from J; junction bases left unmatched: 4. CDR3 sequence: CASTLRGSTDTQYF. The DNA for the CDR3 is TGTGCCAGCACCCTCAGGGGGAGCACAGATACGCAGTATTTT. Looking up the rest from reference TRBV7-2 and TRBJ2-3 gives the full variable domain: GAGVSQSPSNKVTEKGKDVELRCDPISGHTALYWYRQSLGQGLEFLIYFQGNSAPDKSGLPSDRFSAERTGGSVSTLTIQRTQQEDSAVYLCASTLRGSTDTQYFGPGTRLTVL.

The V gene is TRBV11-2, the J gene TRBJ2-5; 8 nucleotides line up with TRBD2. V trimming: 0 bases; J trimming: 2 bases; junction bases outside the gene matches: 14. This CDR3 has 19 residues. Germline V gene data show CDR1 as SGHAT and CDR2 as FQNNGV. The DNA of the CDR3 is TGTGCCAGCAGCTTAGATCTGCGGGGACGGGAGGGATTACAAGAGACCCAGTACTTC. Protein sequence: CASSLDLRGREGLQETQYF.

The CDR3 bases are TGTGCCAGCAGCCGGACCCTCTCGACAAGAATACACTACGAGCAGTACTTC. Translating gives CASSRTLSTRIHYEQYF. The chain combines TRBV5-6 with TRBJ2-7; D not resolved. Germline V gene sequence: CDR1 SGHDT, CDR2 YYEEEE. The CDR3 is made up of 17 amino acids. V was clipped by 4 bases and J by 3 bases, with 23 bases between them. Filled out from reference TRBV5-6 and TRBJ2-7, the complete variable domain reads DAGVTQSPTHLIKTRGQQVTLRCSPKSGHDTVSWYQQALGQGPQFIFQYYEEEERQRGNFPDRFSGHQFPNYSSELNVNALLLGDSALYLCASSRTLSTRIHYEQYFGPGTRLTVT.

A single count supports this clone. V and J are TRBV2 and TRBJ2-1; possible D gene TRBD2, 6 bases. V was pared by 6 bases and J by 7 bases, with 22 bases between. Per the germline V gene, CDR1 is SNHLY and CDR2 is FYNNEI. The CDR3 has 16 residues. CDR3 DNA sequence: TGTGCCAGCAGAAGGAAAGCGGGTCTAACGGGTAATGAGCAGTTCTTC. It encodes CASRRKAGLTGNEQFF.

V is TRBV12-5 and J is TRBJ2-5, with D perhaps TRBD2 (5 bases). The CDR3 is 13 residues long. CDR1 is LGHNT and CDR2 is FRNRAP in the germline V gene. The V end was cut by 6 bases, the J end by 2 bases, with 10 bases between. The CDR3 is CASGPAEQETQYF. The CDR3 region has the DNA TGTGCTAGTGGGCCAGCGGAACAAGAGACCCAGTACTTC.

The V gene is TRBV19, the J gene TRBJ2-6; 9 nucleotides agree with TRBD1. Germline CDR1 LNHDA, CDR2 SQIVND (reference sequence). The CDR3 sequence is 16 residues long. V gave up 7 bases and J gave up 2 bases; unmatched junction bases: 6. In nucleotides, the CDR3 is TGTGCCAGTAAGAGGACAGGGGACACTGGGGCCAACGTCCTGACTTTC. Translation gives CASKRTGDTGANVLTF.

In the case of this clone: Other DNA sequences of this sample code for an identical CDR3. This chain uses TRBV7-3 with TRBJ1-1, with 10 bases that match TRBD1. This CDR3 region has 14 residues. The trim removed 5 bases at V and 4 bases at J, leaving 4 bases unmatched. The germline CDR1 and CDR2 sequences are SGHTA and FQGTGA. CDR3 bases: TGTGCCAGCAGCCCGACAGGGGGCAGCACTGAAGCTTTCTTT. It yields the protein CASSPTGGSTEAFF.

A word on this clone: Other DNA sequences in this specimen translate into the identical CDR3. This chain connects TRBV28 to TRBJ2-2; D not resolved. The CDR3 consists of 11 residues. Germline CDR1 and CDR2: MDHEN and SYDVKM. V gave up 5 bases and J gave up 9 bases, with 7 bases separating them. The CDR3 DNA sequence: TGTGCCAGCAGTCCAGATAGGGAGCTGTTTTTT. This sequence encodes CASSPDRELFF. Full variable domain (rest looked up from reference TRBV28 and TRBJ2-2): DVKVTQSSRYLVKRTGEKVFLECVQDMDHENMFWYRQDPGLGLRLIYFSYDVKMKEKGDIPEGYSVSREKKERFSLILESASTNQTSMYLCASSPDRELFFGEGSRLTVL.

The rearrangement uses TRBV5-1 and TRBJ1-6; 9 bases fit TRBD1. CDR1 SGHRS and CDR2 YFSETQ come from the germline V gene. The trim removed 4 bases at V and 7 bases at J, leaving 3 bases unmatched. CDR3 length: 14 residues. Written as DNA, the CDR3 is TGCGCCAGCAGCGGCGGACAGGGGAATTCACCCCTCCACTTT. Amino acids: CASSGGQGNSPLHF.

The chain carries TRBV6-6 and TRBJ1-2; 7 nucleotides agree with TRBD1. Germline values: CDR1 MNHNY, CDR2 SVGAGI (reference sequence). The CDR3 has 15 amino acids. V lost 7 bases to trimming and J lost 0 bases; unmatched junction nucleotides: 8. The DNA of the CDR3 is TGTGCCAGCACTCGACAGGGTCTCGCTAACTATGGCTACACCTTC. It codes for CASTRQGLANYGYTF.

The chain joins TRBV28 to TRBJ2-3; a weak D match, TRBD2 (5 bases). The CDR3 runs 17 residues. Trimming pared 4 bases from V and 0 bases from J, leaving 17 bases between. Germline values: CDR1 MDHEN, CDR2 SYDVKM. The CDR3 here is CASSSQAGRISTDTQYF. CDR3 sequence (DNA): TGTGCCAGCAGTTCCCAGGCGGGCAGGATTAGCACAGATACGCAGTATTTT. Drawing the rest from reference TRBV28 and TRBJ2-3, the complete variable domain is DVKVTQSSRYLVKRTGEKVFLECVQDMDHENMFWYRQDPGLGLRLIYFSYDVKMKEKGDIPEGYSVSREKKERFSLILESASTNQTSMYLCASSSQAGRISTDTQYFGPGTRLTVL.

Written as DNA, the CDR3 is TGTGCCAGCAGCTTACATCGGGACAGAAGCACAGATACGCAGTATTTT. As protein: CASSLHRDRSTDTQYF. The chain has TRBV5-4 and TRBJ2-3, with 7 bases fitting TRBD1. This CDR3 comprises 16 residues. J was trimmed by 0 bases and V by 2 bases; bases with no gene match: 6. Germline CDR1 and CDR2: SGHNT and YYREEE (reference sequence).

The V call is TRBV29-1, the J call TRBJ2-1; D possibly corresponds to TRBD2 (6 bases). The V and J ends lost 5 bases and 9 bases respectively, with 14 bases between them. Germline assignment: CDR1 SQVTM and CDR2 ANQGSEA. The CDR3 totals 12 residues. The CDR3 DNA follows: TGCAGCGTTAATCCAAGGGAGGCTGAGCAGTTCTTC. This gives the protein CSVNPREAEQFF.

The chain is built from TRBV5-5 and TRBJ1-2; perhaps TRBD1 as D (5 bases). Germline-derived CDR1 and CDR2 are SGHKS and YYEKEE (reference sequence). CDR3 length: 14 amino acids. Deletions cut 0 bases from V and 5 bases from J, with 11 bases between. CDR3 in DNA: TGTGCCAGCAGCTTGGAAGGGGAAGGATATGGCTACACCTTC. Protein: CASSLEGEGYGYTF.

The chain uses TRBV11-2 and TRBJ1-3; the match to TRBD1 covers 8 bases. Per the germline V gene, CDR1 is SGHAT and CDR2 is FQNNGV. Losses at the gene ends were 4 bases for V and 4 bases for J; bases not matched to a gene: 9. This CDR3 has 16 amino acids. CDR3 loop: CASSWVRGQGGNTIYF. The CDR3 DNA is TGTGCCAGCAGCTGGGTCAGGGGGCAGGGCGGAAACACCATATATTTT. The variable domain in full, with the rest retrieved from reference TRBV11-2 and TRBJ1-3, is EAGVAQSPRYKIIEKRQSVAFWCNPISGHATLYWYQQILGQGPKLLIQFQNNGVVDDSQLPKDRFSAERLKGVDSTLKIQPAKLEDSAVYLCASSWVRGQGGNTIYFGEGSWLTVV.

The chain joins TRBV6-1 to TRBJ2-7; weak D call: TRBD1 (5 bases). V lost 2 bases to trimming and J lost 2 bases, with 13 bases between them. The CDR3 has 15 amino acids. CDR1 is MNHNS, CDR2 SASEGT, per germline. The CDR3 DNA is TGTGCCAGCAGTGAATTTCCCCCAGGGACCTACGAGCAGTACTTC. It translates to CASSEFPPGTYEQYF.

This sequence joins TRBV28 and TRBJ2-5, with 10 bases fitting TRBD2. The CDR3 runs to 14 residues. CDR1 is MDHEN and CDR2 is SYDVKM in the germline V gene. The V gene end was trimmed by 7 bases and the J gene end by 4 bases; junction bases not matched to a gene: 6. The CDR3 here is CASNLAGARETQYF. The DNA for the CDR3 is TGTGCCAGCAACCTAGCGGGAGCAAGAGAGACCCAGTACTTC.